A selection of T cell receptor beta chains follows, all from one sample in a study of blood T cell repertoires in COVID-19. Using immunoSEQ multiplex PCR, the repertoire was profiled, and TCRdb retains in-frame clones only, with some absent. The sample contains about 100,000 clones, more than 85% of which appear only once. Sequencing was performed on peripheral blood. Receptors were obtained from a man in his fifties or sixties with active COVID-19. Each CDR3 is given with its conserved first and last residue. A D gene is named only where the DNA matches it firmly.

TRBV29-1	TRBJ1-4	-	CSVPQTPTNEKLFF	TGCAGCGTTCCCCAGACTCCAACTAATGAAAAACTGTTTTTT
TRBV7-9	TRBJ2-5	-	CASSLGFAANFQETQYF	TGTGCCAGCAGCTTAGGGTTTGCGGCTAACTTTCAGGAGACCCAGTACTTC
TRBV9	TRBJ1-1	-	CASSVRENTEAFF	TGTGCCAGCAGCGTTCGGGAGAACACTGAAGCTTTCTTT
TRBV6-2/TRBV6-3	TRBJ2-5	-	CASSYVGGRETQYF	TGTGCCAGCAGTTACGTCGGGGGTCGGGAGACCCAGTACTTC
TRBV6-5	TRBJ2-7	TRBD1	CASRTDRDRYEQYF	TGTGCCAGCAGGACCGACAGGGATAGATACGAGCAGTACTTC
TRBV7-6	TRBJ2-2	TRBD1	CASSLTGGFTGELFF	TGTGCCAGCAGCTTAACAGGGGGCTTTACCGGGGAGCTGTTTTTT
TRBV6-6	TRBJ1-2	TRBD1	CASSLGTGTNYGYTF	TGTGCCAGCAGTCTTGGGACAGGAACTAACTATGGCTACACCTTC
TRBV6-6	TRBJ1-5	-	CASRGGGNQPQHF	TGTGCCAGCCGCGGGGGAGGGAATCAGCCCCAGCATTTT
TRBV11-2	TRBJ2-7	TRBD2	CASTLWGSGRYEQYF	TGTGCCAGCACCCTTTGGGGGAGCGGGAGGTACGAGCAGTACTTC
TRBV5-1	TRBJ2-1	TRBD2	CASSFRPSGGGEQFF	TGCGCCAGCAGCTTTCGGCCTAGCGGGGGAGGAGAGCAGTTCTTC
TRBV9	TRBJ1-4	TRBD1	CASSLTGVNEKLFF	TGTGCCAGCAGCTTGACAGGGGTTAATGAAAAACTGTTTTTT